This TCR beta chain derives from a study of blood T cell repertoires in COVID-19 (dated by TCRdb to the early 2020s). Concerning the study at large: The collaborator samples originated in the United States, Italy and Spain and spanned the acute and convalescent phases of COVID-19. The prospective study material was composed of cDNA or gDNA derived from T cells, B-cell-depleted T cells, or PBMCs. The dataset comprised deeply sampled blood TCRbeta repertoires from subjects exposed to, actively infected with, or recovered from COVID-19. The repertoires were released in a freely available public database intended as a resource for research on the immune response to SARS-CoV-2. The samples were drawn from the first 160 participants of the ongoing ImmuneRACE study and from 1,254 subjects provided by 6 global collaborators. Nearly every sample came with metadata listing a de-identified subject ID, COVID-19 status, age in years and sex. Where available, HLA class I and class II types were obtained from metadata supplied by the sample provider rather than from assay-based typing.

Points on this clone: The antigen it recognizes is unknown. The sample holds no much larger clone one base away, and base qualities are not on file.

Enrolling through a virtual design, the prospective study's participants ranged in age from roughly 18 to 89 years and lived across roughly 23 United States geographic areas. Cohort assignment in the prospective study relied on participant-reported clinical history from a screening survey and a study questionnaire. Recovered participants in ImmuneRACE Cohort 3 were defined by two consecutive negative NP/OP PCR tests, clearance by a healthcare professional, or resolution of symptoms. In the prospective study, mobile phlebotomists collected whole blood, serum and a nasopharyngeal or oropharyngeal swab from each participant. Prospective study participants could optionally give additional blood draws and questionnaires over an approximately 2-month period. Blood samples from the prospective study were shipped frozen or at room temperature prior to DNA extraction. What the work shows at the level of the full study, not this receptor alone: The amount of clinical and demographic metadata varied by source and participant and was provided uncurated.

There are 16 amino acids in the CDR3, from cysteine to phenylalanine inclusive. The read is trimmed to its CDR3 DNA, 48 bases read in frame from base 1. Relative to germline, V is missing 4 bases and J is missing 0 bases, with 6 bases of the junction outside any gene match. Taken from the germline V gene (reference sequence), the CDR1 and CDR2 loops are LNHDA and SQIVND. The immunoSEQ Assay, a bias-controlled multiplex PCR, was used to amplify TCRbeta CDR3 regions from genomic DNA. In the paper's pipeline: Within the assay, amplification of reference gene primers was used to estimate how many nucleated cells each sample contained. To quantify the absolute abundance of each unique TCRbeta CDR3 rearrangement, sequence reads were collapsed and filtered. Productive Simpson clonality was computed per sample as the square root of Simpson's diversity index over productive rearrangements. TCRdb obtained this table from immuneACCESS and retained in-frame rearrangements with V and J assigned. These tables miss some clones; where compared with another copy, unresolved V genes account for less than half of the shortfall, and the remainder is unexplained. The V and J calls and clone size are taken from that table; D and trimming were inferred from the DNA. This sample holds about 280,000 clones; around 84% were observed only once. Together, the top ten hold under 3% of the sample.

The sequencing sample was made of PBMCs or T cells enriched from blood (not recorded which). This TCR was sampled from a woman aged 50 to 60 who had recovered from COVID-19. Rearrangement joined TRBV19 to TRBJ2-3; 8 bases in the middle match TRBD2. The CDR3 amino acid sequence is: CASSRTSQTSTDTQYF. Here is the DNA: TGTGCCAGTAGTAGGACTAGCCAAACTAGCACAGATACGCAGTATTTT.